The 24 T cell receptor beta chains reported below all come from one sample, sequenced in a study of regulatory T cells in long-lasting Graves disease. Time point indicated: newly diagnosed GD, antithyroid drugs for less than 3 months. From RNA extracted from PBMCs, the TCR library was made. The TCR beta library used iRepertoire HTBI primers with Arm-PCR amplification of CDR3. TCRdb used MiXCR to reprocess the multiplex PCR reads, holding one entry per CDR3 protein. The sample carries 550,000 or so distinct CDR3 sequences, around 13% recorded once. These data also featured in a second study, about T cells in Graves' hyperthyroidism and ophthalmopathy.

The material was peripheral blood mononuclear cells (PBMCs), obtained at new diagnosis, from a patient treated with antithyroid drugs. The receptors were sampled from a woman aged 25 to 39 with Graves disease.

The table lists this clonotype with a few counts. The gene calls are TRBV20-1 and TRBJ2-1; perhaps D is TRBD1 or TRBD2 (6 bases each). The CDR3 consists of 14 residues. The germline V gene has CDR1 DFQATT and CDR2 SNEGSKA (reference sequence). Trimming removed 8 bases from V and 0 bases from J, with 14 bases in between. As DNA, the CDR3 is TGCAGTTCTTCTGGGGGGCACTCCTACAATGAGCAGTTCTTC. It specifies CSSSGGHSYNEQFF.

In the case of this clonotype: A junction end diverges from the germline sequence, so it may reflect a read error. The V gene is TRBV7-9, the J gene TRBJ1-5; D unresolved. The CDR3 runs 14 residues. Germline lookup yields CDR1 SEHNR and CDR2 FQNEAQ (reference sequence). The CDR3 protein is CASSSGLGNQPPHF. DNA for the CDR3: TGTGCCAGCAGCTCAGGTTTAGGCAATCAGCCCCCGCATTTT.

This clonotype has at least ten counts. The gene calls are TRBV6-1 and TRBJ1-5; possible D gene TRBD1, 5 bases. The CDR3 is 16 amino acids. The germline V gene has CDR1 MNHNS and CDR2 SASEGT. V was clipped by 7 bases and J by 5 bases, with 21 bases between them. CDR3 sequence reads: CASITQAGRNYQPQHF. DNA for the CDR3: TGTGCCAGCATCACCCAAGCGGGACGGAACTATCAGCCCCAGCATTTT.

This clonotype was observed many times. The CDR3 protein is CASSPLQGEQFF. The CDR3 nucleotides read TGTGCCAGCTCACCACTACAGGGTGAGCAGTTCTTC. V is TRBV18 and J is TRBJ2-1, with D tentatively TRBD1 (6 bases). The CDR3 sequence is 12 residues long. Trimming removed 1 base at V and 9 bases at J, with 7 bases between. Per the germline V gene, CDR1 is KGHSH and CDR2 is LQKENI.

On this clonotype: A much larger clone differs from this one at a single base, so this may be a read error. This chain uses TRBV11-2 with TRBJ2-3, with 9 bases that match TRBD2. Germline V gene lookup returns CDR1 SGHAT and CDR2 FQNNGV. This CDR3 contains 15 residues. CDR3 nucleotide sequence: TGCGCCAGCAGCCAACGGGGACTAGCCTCAGATACGCAGTATTTT. It translates to CASSQRGLASDTQYF.

This clonotype was counted many times. The V and J genes are TRBV6-5 and TRBJ1-1, with D uncertain. V lost 2 bases, J lost 1 base, and 8 bases lay in between. The CDR3 spans 14 residues. Germline CDR1 is MNHEY and CDR2 is SVGAGI. CDR3 DNA: TGTGCCAGCAGTTACACGGACTCGAACACTGAAGCTTTCTTT. Residues: CASSYTDSNTEAFF.

This clonotype was recorded at least ten times. The chain links TRBV19 to TRBJ2-2; maybe TRBD1 (6 bases). CDR3 length: 18 residues. CDR1 and CDR2 from the germline V gene are LNHDA and SQIVND (reference sequence). Trimming took 7 bases from V and 2 from J, leaving 23 bases between them. The CDR3 DNA follows: TGTGCCAGTACCCCGGACAGTCTCGTATTCTTAAACACCGGGGAGCTGTTTTTT. Translating gives CASTPDSLVFLNTGELFF.

This clonotype was seen more than once but under ten times. This chain links TRBV10-3 with TRBJ1-5, with D hard to call. Between the trimmed V and J ends, which lost 0 bases and 9 bases, there was a span of 9 bases. Germline assignment: CDR1 ENHRY and CDR2 SYGVKD. This CDR3 region has 13 residues. CDR3 DNA sequence: TGTGCCATCAGTGAGTCGGGTAGTGGGCCCCAGCATTTT. It specifies CAISESGSGPQHF.

Points on this clonotype: A read error may account for a junction end that differs from germline. The chain links TRBV7-9 to TRBJ2-3; TRBD2 aligns across 8 bases. The germline gives CDR1 SEHNR, CDR2 FQNEAQ (reference sequence). This CDR3 has 16 residues. CDR3 coding DNA: TGTGTCAGCAGCTTATGGCTAGCGGGCGGCACAGATACGCAGTATTTT. Residues: CVSSLWLAGGTDTQYF.

The sample holds many counts of this clonotype. The J gene is TRBJ1-1, the V gene TRBV6-1; 9 bases line up with TRBD1. CDR3 length: 14 residues. The junction had 6 bases not matched to a gene; V was cut back by 6 bases and J by 4 bases. From germline, CDR1 is MNHNS and CDR2 SASEGT. DNA of the CDR3: TGTGCCAGCAGCCCACAGGGGGCGGTCACTGAAGCTTTCTTT. It codes for CASSPQGAVTEAFF.

The V call is TRBV5-4, the J call TRBJ1-1; D is unclear. Trimming took 1 base from V and 0 from J, leaving 19 bases between them. CDR1 is SGHNT and CDR2 is YYREEE in the germline V gene (reference sequence). The CDR3 spans 18 residues. The CDR3 loop reads CASSLLRVDGLMNTEAFF. CDR3 in DNA: TGTGCCAGCAGCTTGTTAAGGGTGGACGGGCTCATGAACACTGAAGCTTTCTTT.

This chain connects TRBV20-1 to TRBJ2-3, with 7 bases fitting TRBD2. V lost 3 bases and J lost 2; bases outside the gene matches: 2. The CDR3 has 13 residues. Looked up from germline, CDR1 is DFQATT and CDR2 is SNEGSKA (reference sequence). The CDR3 region has the DNA TGCAGTGCTAGCGCGGGAGACACAGATACGCAGTATTTT. Its translation: CSASAGDTDTQYF.

This clonotype appeared many times. The V call is TRBV12-3 or TRBV12-4, the J call TRBJ2-5, with TRBD1 identical over 12 bases. Unmatched junction bases numbered 4, after V lost 6 bases and J lost 5 bases. The CDR3 has 14 amino acids. As DNA, the CDR3 is TGTGCCAGCAGCCCGGGACAGGGGGCTGAGACCCAGTACTTC. This codes for CASSPGQGAETQYF.

This clonotype has at least ten counts. This chain uses TRBV5-6 with TRBJ1-1, with a tentative D call TRBD1 (6 bases). There are 14 residues in the CDR3. V gave up 1 base and J gave up 0 bases, with 7 bases separating them. Per germline, CDR1 SGHDT and CDR2 YYEEEE. The CDR3 is CASSLYRVNTEAFF. The CDR3 nucleotides are TGTGCCAGCAGCTTGTACAGGGTGAACACTGAAGCTTTCTTT.

As for this clonotype: A much bigger clone sits one base away, suggesting this may be a read error. V is TRBV12-3 or TRBV12-4 and J is TRBJ2-2, with D possibly TRBD2 on 5 matching bases. This CDR3 spans 12 amino acids. This CDR3 reads CVSTGDTGELFF. Here the CDR3 DNA reads TGTGTCAGCACCGGGGACACCGGGGAGCTGTTTTTT.

This chain uses TRBV18 with TRBJ2-4, with unresolved D. V dropped 6 bases and J dropped 4 bases, with 19 bases sitting between them. Germline values: CDR1 KGHSH, CDR2 LQKENI. This CDR3 spans 16 amino acids. CDR3 DNA: TGTGCCAGCTCCCCCTCTCCGATGGCAGCTAAAAACATTCAGTACTTC. Translating gives CASSPSPMAAKNIQYF.

There are a few counts of this clonotype. The conserved final phenylalanine or tryptophan is absent from the CDR3, which likely points to a read error. The rearrangement links TRBV9 to TRBJ2-1; TRBD1 or TRBD2 may be the D gene (5 bases each). Germline CDR1 SGDLS, CDR2 YYNGEE. The V end lost 0 bases, the J end lost 6 bases, and 13 bases lay between the germline ends. This CDR3 contains 15 residues. CDR3 nucleotides: TGTGCCAGCAGCGTAGTCTGGGGGTCTCGCAATGAGCAGTTCCTC. It translates to CASSVVWGSRNEQFL.

The chain recombines TRBV14 with TRBJ2-7, with unresolved D. CDR3 length equals 15 residues. V was trimmed by 1 base and J by 1 base, leaving 11 bases between them. Germline assignment: CDR1 SGHDN and CDR2 FVKESK. The CDR3 here is CASSQVGLISYEQYF. CDR3 nucleotides: TGTGCCAGCAGCCAAGTGGGCTTGATATCCTACGAGCAGTACTTC.

This clonotype occurred many times. The junction departs from germline at one end; a sequencing error may be responsible. The V and J genes are TRBV11-2 and TRBJ2-1; D gene ambiguous. Germline values: CDR1 SGHAT, CDR2 FQNNGV. The CDR3 contains 12 residues. In DNA form, the CDR3 reads TGTGCCGGCAGCTACGTGGGATCTGAGCAGTTCTTC. Its translation is CAGSYVGSEQFF.

There are many counts of this clonotype. This chain joins TRBV7-9 and TRBJ2-2, with TRBD1 matching 8 bases. CDR1 is SEHNR and CDR2 is FQNEAQ in the germline V gene (reference sequence). V lost 8 bases, J lost 1 base, and 0 bases stayed unmatched. This CDR3 has 13 residues. CDR3 residues: CASGQGNTGELFF. DNA for the CDR3: TGTGCCAGCGGACAGGGGAACACCGGGGAGCTGTTTTTT.

This clonotype was picked up many times. The chain joins TRBV30 to TRBJ2-2, with D maybe TRBD1 (5 bases). Trimming took off 1 base at V and 6 bases at J, with 6 bases between the two ends. The germline gives CDR1 GTSNPN, CDR2 SVGIG (reference sequence). The length of the CDR3 is 12 residues. In DNA, the CDR3 is TGTGCCTGGAGTGGGGGCCCCGGGGAGCTGTTTTTT. Translated: CAWSGGPGELFF.

In its sample, this clonotype was seen many times. DNA of the CDR3: TGTGCCAGCAGCTCTGCGACACCCTACTATGGCTACACCTTC. It codes for CASSSATPYYGYTF. This chain uses TRBV9 with TRBJ1-2, with D unresolved. CDR1 and CDR2 (germline): SGDLS, YYNGEE. Trimming removed 4 bases at V and 3 bases at J, with 13 bases between. The length of the CDR3 is 14 residues.

Points on this clonotype: Its ends do not fully match the called genes, so a read error is possible. V and J are TRBV19 and TRBJ2-2, with D perhaps matching TRBD1 (5 bases). Per germline, CDR1 LNHDA and CDR2 SQIVND (reference sequence). The CDR3 extends over 14 amino acids. The CDR3 bases are TGTGCCAGTGGTGACAGCTTTAACACTGGGGAGCTGTTTTTT. Encoded protein: CASGDSFNTGELFF.

Many counts were recorded for this clonotype. The chain carries TRBV20-1 and TRBJ1-2, with a tentative D call TRBD1 (5 bases). The germline V and J ends were trimmed by 7 bases and 0 bases, with 18 bases remaining between them. This CDR3 contains 15 residues. Per germline, CDR1 DFQATT and CDR2 SNEGSKA (reference sequence). The CDR3: CSVPPGPQANYGYTF. CDR3 nucleotides: TGCAGTGTTCCGCCGGGGCCTCAAGCTAACTATGGCTACACCTTC.